This T cell receptor (beta chain) is from a study of T-cell reconstitution after alpha-beta-depleted transplantation in children. Preparing the TCRbeta library involved the use of unique molecular identifiers. TCRdb reprocessed the PCR reads via MiXCR and lists one record per CDR3 protein. The sample has some 490,000 distinct CDR3 sequences; 9.5% to 15% are singletons. The CDR3 has 20 residues. CDR1 is SGHRS and CDR2 is YFSETQ in the germline V gene. Trimming cost V 1 base and J 1 base, with 23 bases left between them. The specimen comprised PBMCs from the stem cell graft donor, sampled from the stem cell graft. The J gene is TRBJ2-2, the V gene TRBV5-1, with D perhaps assigned TRBD1 or TRBD2 (6 bases each). This clonotype was obtained from a human donor who donated a stem cell graft to a child with combined immunodeficiency. Here the CDR3 reads CASSLYGGASLPKNTGELFF. The DNA for the CDR3 is TGCGCCAGCAGCTTGTACGGGGGCGCGTCTCTCCCGAAGAACACCGGGGAGCTGTTTTTT.